This T cell receptor beta chain was captured in a study of shared clonotypes between healthy human individuals. Study context: Researchers drew samples from a couple of women and a few men aged 18 to 49. Notes on the study in general: Naive subsets typically showed greater estimated richness than memory subsets. Donor scarcity curtailed the genetic and exposure-history diversity represented herein.

Sequencing used immunoSEQ multiplex PCR; TCRdb keeps in-frame clones, though not all of them. The sample shows about 1 million clones, about 77% of them seen only once. From CD4+ cells came CD45RA+ naive and CD45RA-negative memory subsets. For this clone: The antigen remains undetermined.

Sequences were obtained from memory CD4+ T cells sorted from blood. Subset of the sample: CD45RA-negative fraction. The source of this sequence is a man aged 18 to 30 in good health.

This CDR3 is CASSPRQGGVETQYF. The CDR3 nucleotides read TGTGCCAGCAGCCCCCGACAGGGTGGTGTTGAGACCCAGTACTTC. The chain is built from TRBV11-2 and TRBJ2-5, with 7 bases matching TRBD1. Germline CDR1 SGHAT, CDR2 FQNNGV. This CDR3 contains 15 residues. The V and J ends lost 5 bases and 5 bases, in that order; junction bases with no gene match: 11.